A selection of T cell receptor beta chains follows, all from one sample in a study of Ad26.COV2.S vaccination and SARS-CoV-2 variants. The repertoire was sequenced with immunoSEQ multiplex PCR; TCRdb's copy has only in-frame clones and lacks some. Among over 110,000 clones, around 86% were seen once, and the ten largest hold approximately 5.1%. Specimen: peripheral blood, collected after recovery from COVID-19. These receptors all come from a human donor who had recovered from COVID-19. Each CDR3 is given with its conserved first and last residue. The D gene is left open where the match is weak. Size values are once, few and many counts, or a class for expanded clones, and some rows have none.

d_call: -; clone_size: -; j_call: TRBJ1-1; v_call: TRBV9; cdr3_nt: TGTGCCAGCAGCGTTTCGACAGCCTTGAACACTGAAGCTTTCTTT; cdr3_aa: CASSVSTALNTEAFF
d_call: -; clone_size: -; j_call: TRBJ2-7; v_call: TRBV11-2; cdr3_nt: TGTGCCAGCAGCTTAGGGGTAGGACCCTACGAGCAGTACTTC; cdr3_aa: CASSLGVGPYEQYF
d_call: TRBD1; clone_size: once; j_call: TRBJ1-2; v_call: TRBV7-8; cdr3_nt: TGTGCCAGCAGCTTAGTACGGACAGGGAGAAACTATGGCTACACCTTC; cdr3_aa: CASSLVRTGRNYGYTF
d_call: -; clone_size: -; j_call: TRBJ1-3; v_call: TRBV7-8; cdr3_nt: TGTGCCAGCAGCCCAGGACGCGTTCCCAACACCATATATTTT; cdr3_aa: CASSPGRVPNTIYF
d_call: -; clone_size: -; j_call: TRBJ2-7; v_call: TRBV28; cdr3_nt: TGTGCCAGCAGGCCGTGGCGCGCCCACGAGCAGTACTTC; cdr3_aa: CASRPWRAHEQYF
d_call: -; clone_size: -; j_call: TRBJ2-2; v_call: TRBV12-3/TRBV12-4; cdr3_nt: TGTGCCAGCAGAATTAGCGGCACCGGGGAGCTGTTTTTT; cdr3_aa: CASRISGTGELFF
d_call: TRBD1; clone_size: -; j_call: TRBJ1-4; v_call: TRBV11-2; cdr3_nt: TGTGCCAGCAGCTCCTTCAGGGGGCGCGATGAAAAACTGTTTTTT; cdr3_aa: CASSSFRGRDEKLFF
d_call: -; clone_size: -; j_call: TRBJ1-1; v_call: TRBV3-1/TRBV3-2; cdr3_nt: TGTGCCAGCAGTAGGACTGTTTACACTGAAGCTTTCTTT; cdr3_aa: CASSRTVYTEAFF
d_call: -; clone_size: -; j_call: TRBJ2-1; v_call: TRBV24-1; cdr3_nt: TGTGCCACCAGTGATCCCGGCCCAGGGGGGATGGATGAGCAGTTCTTC; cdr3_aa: CATSDPGPGGMDEQFF
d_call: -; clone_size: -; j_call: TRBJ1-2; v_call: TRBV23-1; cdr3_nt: TGCGCCAGCAGTCAATCACAGGGAAGGTATGGCTACACCTTC; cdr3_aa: CASSQSQGRYGYTF
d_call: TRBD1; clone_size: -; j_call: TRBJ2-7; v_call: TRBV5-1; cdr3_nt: TGCGCCAGCAGCCTGGACAGGGACTACGAGCAGTACTTC; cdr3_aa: CASSLDRDYEQYF
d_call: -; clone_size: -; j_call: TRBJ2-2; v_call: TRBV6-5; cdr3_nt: TGTGCCAGCAACGCTGACAGGCTCACCGGGGAGCTGTTTTTT; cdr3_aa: CASNADRLTGELFF
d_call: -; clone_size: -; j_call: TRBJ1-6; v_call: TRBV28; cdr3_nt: TGTGCCAGCAGTTCCTTCCAAGGAGCTCGAAGTAATTCACCCCTCCACTTT; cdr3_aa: CASSSFQGARSNSPLHF
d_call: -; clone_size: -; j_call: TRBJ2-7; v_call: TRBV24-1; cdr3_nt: TGTGCCACCGGGGACATCTACGAGCAGTACTTC; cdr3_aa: CATGDIYEQYF
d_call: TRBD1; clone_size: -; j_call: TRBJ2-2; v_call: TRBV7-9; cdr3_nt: TGTGCCAGCATACGCATACGGGACAGAGACACCGGGGAGCTGTTTTTT; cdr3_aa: CASIRIRDRDTGELFF
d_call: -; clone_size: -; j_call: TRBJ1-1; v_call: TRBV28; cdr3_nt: TGTGCCAGCAGTTATGCCTTAGGGACGTCTGCGTCCACTGAAGCTTTCTTT; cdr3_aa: CASSYALGTSASTEAFF
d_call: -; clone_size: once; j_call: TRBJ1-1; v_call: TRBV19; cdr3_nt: TGTGCCAGTAGTCTTACAGAGAACACTGAAGCTTTCTTT; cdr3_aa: CASSLTENTEAFF